These 21 T cell receptor beta chains share one sample of origin, sequenced in a study of blood T cell repertoires in COVID-19. Repertoires were generated with immunoSEQ multiplex PCR, while TCRdb's copy carries only in-frame clones and drops some. In the table there are roughly 160,000 clones, roughly 86% of which are singletons. Input material: peripheral blood. All receptors come from a man aged 60 to 69 with COVID-19, enrolled during active disease.

The chain employs TRBV10-3 and TRBJ1-1; D is uncertain. In germline, CDR1 is ENHRY, CDR2 SYGVKD. This CDR3 region has 13 residues. Between the trimmed V and J ends, which lost 7 bases and 1 base, there was a span of 10 bases. The CDR3 loop reads CAITASQNTEAFF. The CDR3 region has the DNA TGTGCCATCACCGCGTCCCAGAACACTGAAGCTTTCTTT.

The rearrangement uses TRBV7-2 and TRBJ2-4, with no clear D. The ends were cut back, 5 bases at V and 0 bases at J, with 8 bases in the middle. Looked up from germline, CDR1 is SGHTA and CDR2 is FQGNSA. The CDR3 has 14 amino acids. CDR3 nucleotides: TGTGCCAGCAGCCCTGGAGTAGCCAAAAACATTCAGTACTTC. It codes for CASSPGVAKNIQYF.

The V and J genes are TRBV19 and TRBJ2-7; 7 bases match TRBD1. Germline V gene lookup returns CDR1 LNHDA and CDR2 SQIVND (reference sequence). CDR3 size: 15 residues. V shed 1 base and J 2 bases; nucleotides not matched to a gene: 5. Written as DNA, the CDR3 is TGTGCCAGTAGTATAGTGGGGGACAGTACCTACGAGCAGTACTTC. It encodes CASSIVGDSTYEQYF.

This clone was found once. The chain carries TRBV29-1 and TRBJ1-1; D possibly corresponds to TRBD1 (5 bases). Germline CDR1 is SQVTM and CDR2 is ANQGSEA. This CDR3 region has 16 residues. The V end was cut by 3 bases, the J end by 3 bases, with 20 bases between. CDR3 loop: CSVDMQGGVPDTEAFF. The CDR3 bases are TGCAGCGTTGACATGCAGGGAGGAGTACCGGACACTGAAGCTTTCTTT. Combining the CDR3 with reference TRBV29-1 and TRBJ1-1 gives the whole variable domain SAVISQKPSRDICQRGTSLTIQCQVDSQVTMMFWYRQQPGQSLTLIATANQGSEATYESGFVIDKFPISRPNLTFSTLTVSNMSPEDSSIYLCSVDMQGGVPDTEAFFGQGTRLTVV.

The gene calls are TRBV6-5 and TRBJ1-5; D possibly corresponds to TRBD1 (5 bases). Trimming removed 6 bases at V and 7 bases at J, with 19 bases between. In germline, CDR1 is MNHEY, CDR2 SVGAGI. The CDR3 extends over 15 amino acids. In DNA, the CDR3 is TGTGCCAGCAGAGAGACAGAATCACCCTTCCAGCCCCAGCATTTT. Translated, it gives CASRETESPFQPQHF.

This rearrangement joins TRBV6-2 or TRBV6-3 to TRBJ2-7, with D maybe TRBD1 (5 bases). The germline V and J ends were trimmed by 6 bases and 6 bases, with 12 bases remaining between them. The CDR3 runs to 12 residues. The germline V gene has CDR1 MNHEY and CDR2 SVGEGT. CDR3 bases: TGTGCCAGCAGCCCAGGACACGGCGAGCAGTACTTC. This codes for CASSPGHGEQYF.

The genes are TRBV30 and TRBJ1-1, with TRBD1 matching over 8 bases. V lost 2 bases to trimming and J lost 4 bases; unmatched junction nucleotides: 3. The CDR3 contains 13 residues. The germline V gene encodes CDR1 GTSNPN and CDR2 SVGIG (reference sequence). The DNA of the CDR3 is TGTGCCTGGAGTCAACAGGGGGGCACTGAAGCTTTCTTT. It specifies CAWSQQGGTEAFF.

The chain is built from TRBV19 and TRBJ1-3; D gene ambiguous. Germline CDR1 is LNHDA and CDR2 is SQIVND (reference sequence). Between the trimmed V and J ends, which lost 9 bases and 0 bases, there was a span of 12 bases. The CDR3 is made up of 14 amino acids. The CDR3 DNA sequence: TGTGCCAGCAGAGACTCAAGCTCTGGAAACACCATATATTTT. It specifies CASRDSSSGNTIYF.

The gene calls are TRBV19 and TRBJ1-2; D perhaps matches TRBD1 (6 bases). CDR1 is LNHDA and CDR2 is SQIVND in the germline V gene (reference sequence). The length of the CDR3 is 14 residues. Deletions cut 7 bases from V and 8 bases from J, with 20 bases between. CDR3 bases: TGTGCCAGTAACCCCACAGGGACGACTATGGGCTACACCTTC. Amino acids: CASNPTGTTMGYTF.

A single count supports this clone. The chain uses TRBV6-5 and TRBJ1-4; D gene unclear. The V gene lost 6 bases and the J gene lost 2 bases, with 13 bases spanning the gap. Per germline, CDR1 MNHEY and CDR2 SVGAGI. This CDR3 is 15 amino acids long. The CDR3 spells CASRTAEGTNEKLFF. CDR3 in DNA: TGTGCCAGCAGGACCGCAGAGGGTACTAATGAAAAACTGTTTTTT.

With regard to this clone: This specimen includes other DNA sequences encoding the same CDR3. The rearrangement links TRBV5-1 to TRBJ1-1; D unresolved. Germline V gene sequence: CDR1 SGHRS, CDR2 YFSETQ. The CDR3 loop spans 13 amino acids. The V end lost 2 bases, the J end lost 1 base, and 6 bases lay between the germline ends. The chain's CDR3 is CASSFSGNTEAFF. DNA for the CDR3: TGCGCCAGCAGCTTTTCAGGGAACACTGAAGCTTTCTTT.

The chain combines TRBV11-2 with TRBJ2-7, with TRBD2 matching 7 bases. V was clipped by 5 bases and J by 3 bases; unmatched bases: 10. Germline V lookup: CDR1 SGHAT, CDR2 FQNNGV. The length of the CDR3 is 15 residues. CDR3 loop: CASSRAGSGVYEQYF. The CDR3 bases are TGTGCCAGCAGCCGTGCTGGCAGCGGGGTCTACGAGCAGTACTTC. The full variable domain, its missing parts supplied by reference TRBV11-2 and TRBJ2-7, is EAGVAQSPRYKIIEKRQSVAFWCNPISGHATLYWYQQILGQGPKLLIQFQNNGVVDDSQLPKDRFSAERLKGVDSTLKIQPAKLEDSAVYLCASSRAGSGVYEQYFGPGTRLTVT.

V and J are TRBV30 and TRBJ2-6; possible D gene TRBD2, 6 bases. This CDR3 is 15 amino acids long. Trimming took 6 bases from V and 1 from J, leaving 13 bases between them. The germline V gene encodes CDR1 GTSNPN and CDR2 SVGIG (reference sequence). CDR3 nucleotides: TGTGCCTGCGGGACTGAGCCTTCTGGGGCCAACGTCCTGACTTTC. Translating it yields CACGTEPSGANVLTF.

The chain employs TRBV4-1 and TRBJ2-3; TRBD2 agrees at 11 bases. The V gene's germline CDR1 is MGHRA and CDR2 YSYEKL. The CDR3 runs 17 residues. Trimming removed 2 bases from V and 1 base from J; junction bases left unmatched: 5. The CDR3 reads CASSQSGTSGRTDTQYF. The CDR3 bases are TGCGCCAGCAGCCAATCCGGGACTAGCGGTCGCACAGATACGCAGTATTTT.

A note on this clone: Other DNA variants within this sample encode the same CDR3. V gene TRBV6-6 combines with J gene TRBJ1-5; D is undetermined. Germline CDR1 reads MNHNY; CDR2 reads SVGAGI (reference sequence). The ends were cut back, 0 bases at V and 3 bases at J, with 6 bases in the middle. CDR3 length equals 14 residues. Here the CDR3 DNA reads TGTGCCAGCAGTTACTCAGAGGACAATCAGCCCCAGCATTTT. Its protein product is CASSYSEDNQPQHF.

This chain connects TRBV3-1 (or the pseudogene TRBV3-2) to TRBJ2-1, with D possibly TRBD2 on 6 matching bases. Trimming stripped 4 bases from V and 9 bases from J, with 10 bases between. The CDR3 extends over 12 amino acids. Looked up from germline, CDR1 is LGHDT and CDR2 is YNNKEL (reference sequence). DNA for the CDR3: TGTGCCAGCAGCCGAATGGGAGGTGAGCAGTTCTTC. Protein product: CASSRMGGEQFF.

The chain couples TRBV6-5 to TRBJ2-1; 9 nucleotides match TRBD1. Germline loops: CDR1 MNHEY, CDR2 SVGAGI. V gave up 10 bases and J gave up 9 bases; unmatched junction bases: 13. The CDR3 runs to 14 residues. CDR3 loop: CATLTGQGNREQFF. DNA of the CDR3: TGTGCCACCCTGACGGGACAGGGTAACCGTGAGCAGTTCTTC.

V is TRBV5-5 and J is TRBJ1-1, with D hard to call. The length of the CDR3 is 14 residues. CDR1 SGHKS and CDR2 YYEKEE come from the germline V gene (reference sequence). Deletions cut 3 bases from V and 1 base from J, with 10 bases between. CDR3 sequence reads: CASSSQRKNTEAFF. The CDR3 DNA is TGTGCCAGCAGCTCCCAGCGGAAGAACACTGAAGCTTTCTTT.

Written as DNA, the CDR3 is TGCAGCGTTCCGGGCGCGGGGTCTAACTATGGCTACACCTTC. Its translation: CSVPGAGSNYGYTF. The rearrangement joins TRBV29-1 to TRBJ1-2; D gene ambiguous. Trimming took 5 bases from V and 0 from J, leaving 13 bases between them. The CDR3 runs 14 residues. Germline V lookup: CDR1 SQVTM, CDR2 ANQGSEA.

The V call is TRBV11-1, the J call TRBJ2-3; unclear D gene. Trimming cost V 4 bases and J 5 bases, with 7 bases left between them. The CDR3 is made up of 12 amino acids. CDR1 is SGHAT, CDR2 FQDESV, per germline (reference sequence). The DNA of the CDR3 is TGTGCCAGCAGCTCCAACAGAGATACGCAGTATTTT. It encodes CASSSNRDTQYF. The full variable domain, its missing parts supplied by reference TRBV11-1 and TRBJ2-3, is EAEVAQSPRYKITEKSQAVAFWCDPISGHATLYWYRQILGQGPELLVQFQDESVVDDSQLPKDRFSAERLKGVDSTLKIQPAELGDSAMYLCASSSNRDTQYFGPGTRLTVL.

The J gene is TRBJ2-3, the V gene TRBV10-3; 13 bases map to TRBD2. The CDR3 runs 17 residues. The V and J ends lost 5 bases and 3 bases, in that order; junction bases with no gene match: 8. Germline lookup yields CDR1 ENHRY and CDR2 SYGVKD. The CDR3 protein is CAISPGLAGDMTDTQYF. Written as DNA, the CDR3 is TGTGCCATCAGTCCCGGACTAGCGGGAGATATGACAGATACGCAGTATTTT.